Sequencing of this T cell receptor beta chain was carried out in a study of T-cell reconstitution after alpha-beta-depleted transplantation in children. Study-level points and caveats: Reports say that about two months after transplant, the alpha-beta T cells came out of several hundred graft clones that had expanded. One year post-transplant, T-cell counts and diversity were largely derived from T cells produced anew. Several patients had high TCRbeta diversity at day 60; it came from surviving recipient T cells and thymic progenitors.

This clonotype showed up many times. Antigen specificity is unknown. The V and J ends lost 2 bases and 9 bases, in that order; junction bases with no gene match: 3. Germline V gene data show CDR1 as MNHEY and CDR2 as SMNVEV (reference sequence). The CDR3 has 13 amino acids. Preparation of the TCRbeta library used unique molecular identifiers. TCRdb reprocessed the PCR reads via MiXCR and lists one record per CDR3 protein. The table records more than 200,000 distinct CDR3 sequences, over 20% of them present only once. The TCR originated in a girl aged 2-10 years with Fanconi anemia, due to receive a stem cell transplant. J is TRBJ2-1 and V is TRBV27; 8 nucleotides match TRBD2. The sample was PBMCs, taken before TCRalphabeta/CD19-depleted stem cell transplant. CDR3 loop: CASSLGLASEQFF. The CDR3 DNA follows: TGTGCCAGCAGTTTAGGACTAGCTAGTGAGCAGTTCTTC.